One sample yielded the 25 T cell receptor beta chains listed below, sequenced in a study of cytomegalovirus exposure and HLA in healthy donors. 60 Vbeta and 13 Jbeta primers were used in PCR. Some clones are missing from TCRdb's copy, which holds only in-frame ones; the method was immunoSEQ multiplex PCR. Among 150,000 to 200,000 clones, over 75% were seen once, and the ten largest hold around 0.97%. The sample consisted of PBMCs. These receptor sequences come from a woman aged 45-65 years in good health and CMV-seropositive.

DNA of the CDR3: TGTGCCAGCAGCACTTATAGTCGTCCTTACGAGCAGTACTTC. Translation: CASSTYSRPYEQYF. The rearrangement joins TRBV7-2 to TRBJ2-7, with no clear D. The CDR3 extends over 14 amino acids. V was trimmed by 5 bases and J by 4 bases, leaving 15 bases between them. The germline gives CDR1 SGHTA, CDR2 FQGNSA.

This clone has a handful of counts. The chain recombines TRBV5-4 with TRBJ2-1; D perhaps matches TRBD1 (6 bases). The germline CDR1 and CDR2 sequences are SGHNT and YYREEE (reference sequence). The CDR3 spans 15 residues. V lost 4 bases and J 4 bases, leaving 15 bases between the germline ends. The CDR3 region has the DNA TGTGCCAGCAGCCCCCTCGAGACAGGTTACAATGAGCAGTTCTTC. It specifies CASSPLETGYNEQFF.

The sample holds one count of this clone. The gene calls are TRBV19 and TRBJ1-4; D perhaps matches TRBD1 (6 bases). Germline assignment: CDR1 LNHDA and CDR2 SQIVND (reference sequence). CDR3 length equals 16 residues. Deletions cut 5 bases from V and 5 bases from J, with 18 bases between. CDR3 DNA sequence: TGTGCCAGTAGTCCCTATCGAGGGGGAGGGAATGAAAAACTGTTTTTT. It encodes CASSPYRGGGNEKLFF.

The chain employs TRBV6-1 and TRBJ2-7; perhaps TRBD2 as D (7 bases). CDR1 and CDR2 (germline): MNHNS, SASEGT. Trimming shortened V by 4 bases and J by 2 bases, and 9 bases separated the two germline ends. This CDR3 has 13 amino acids. CDR3 sequence (DNA): TGTGCCAGCAGTGGGCGGGGGCCCTACGAGCAGTACTTC. Translated, it gives CASSGRGPYEQYF.

The rearrangement joins TRBV6-5 to TRBJ1-5; D unresolved. CDR1 and CDR2 from the germline V gene are MNHEY and SVGAGI. The germline V and J ends were trimmed by 0 bases and 1 base, with 7 bases remaining between them. The CDR3 has 15 amino acids. The CDR3 bases are TGTGCCAGCAGTTACTCCGCGGTAAGCAATCAGCCCCAGCATTTT. The encoded protein is CASSYSAVSNQPQHF.

The V and J genes are TRBV27 and TRBJ2-5; D is perhaps TRBD1 (5 bases). The length of the CDR3 is 14 residues. V lost 3 bases and J lost 2, with 10 bases in between. Germline loops: CDR1 MNHEY, CDR2 SMNVEV (reference sequence). The CDR3, as DNA: TGTGCCAGCAGTTTTAAGTCAGGGCAAGAGACCCAGTACTTC. Translation: CASSFKSGQETQYF.

The chain combines TRBV30 with TRBJ2-3, with a weak D call TRBD2 (6 bases). The length of the CDR3 is 14 residues. CDR1 and CDR2 (germline): GTSNPN, SVGIG (reference sequence). Trimming shortened V by 7 bases and J by 7 bases, and 21 bases separated the two germline ends. The CDR3 loop reads CASEEGRVGHTQYF. The CDR3 coding sequence is TGTGCCTCGGAGGAGGGGCGGGTGGGGCATACGCAGTATTTT. The full variable domain, in which reference TRBV30 and TRBJ2-3 provide the parts outside the CDR3, is SQTIHQWPATLVQPVGSPLSLECTVEGTSNPNLYWYRQAAGRGLQLLFYSVGIGQISSEVPQNLSASRPQDRQFILSSKKLLLSDSGFYLCASEEGRVGHTQYFGPGTRLTVL.

As concerns this clone: Its ends do not fully match the called genes, so a read error is possible. The rearrangement links TRBV7-7 to TRBJ2-7; TRBD2 is a possible D gene (6 bases). The CDR3 length is 13 residues. CDR1 is SSHAT, CDR2 FNYEAQ, per germline (reference sequence). This chain's CDR3 is CASSPTLGGEQYF. Here the CDR3 DNA reads TGTGCTAGCAGCCCAACGTTGGGGGGCGAGCAGTACTTC.

This chain connects TRBV6-5 to TRBJ1-2; 10 bases agree with TRBD1. Germline lookup yields CDR1 MNHEY and CDR2 SVGAGI. Trimming at V came to 6 bases and at J to 7 bases, leaving 5 bases not matched to a gene. The CDR3 is 13 amino acids. The DNA for the CDR3 is TGTGCCAGCAGCCTCGGGACAGGGGTTGGCTACACCTTC. Translated: CASSLGTGVGYTF.

This clone appeared a few times. The J gene is TRBJ2-5, the V gene TRBV5-1; TRBD2 matches 7 bases. The CDR3 loop spans 14 amino acids. J was trimmed by 5 bases and V by 0 bases; bases with no gene match: 4. Germline V gene data show CDR1 as SGHRS and CDR2 as YFSETQ. CDR3 sequence (DNA): TGCGCCAGCAGCTTGGGGGGGGGATTGGAGACCCAGTACTTC. It codes for CASSLGGGLETQYF.

V is TRBV21-1 and J is TRBJ2-2; the table's D call, TRBD1, has no DNA check behind it. TRBV21-1 is labeled a pseudogene. The CDR3 has 17 residues. CDR3 sequence reads: CASSNRDRDRGTGELFF. CDR3 DNA sequence: TGTGCCAGCAGCAATAGAGACCGGGACAGGGGGACCGGGGAGCTGTTTTTT.

This clone has just a few counts. The sample holds other DNA sequences that translate to the same CDR3. The chain joins TRBV18 to TRBJ2-7; 9 bases match TRBD1. J was trimmed by 3 bases and V by 3 bases; bases with no gene match: 0. Germline V lookup: CDR1 KGHSH, CDR2 LQKENI. The CDR3 has 13 residues. CDR3 nucleotide sequence: TGTGCCAGCTCACCGACAGGGGGCTACGAGCAGTACTTC. Amino acids: CASSPTGGYEQYF.

The V call is TRBV5-1, the J call TRBJ2-2, with no clear D. V lost 4 bases and J 5 bases, leaving 15 bases between the germline ends. CDR1 and CDR2 from the germline V gene are SGHRS and YFSETQ. CDR3 length: 15 residues. CDR3 DNA: TGCGCCAGCAGCCCTACTGTTCTGTCTACCGGGGAGCTGTTTTTT. Amino acids: CASSPTVLSTGELFF.

There are a few counts of this clone. This sequence joins TRBV2 and TRBJ1-2; 9 nucleotides agree with TRBD1. CDR3 size: 14 residues. Per the germline V gene, CDR1 is SNHLY and CDR2 is FYNNEI. V dropped 5 bases and J dropped 2; count of bases not matched to a gene: 3. In nucleotides, the CDR3 is TGTGCCAGCAGTTCCGGGACAGGGAACTATGGCTACACCTTC. Its translation is CASSSGTGNYGYTF. Supplemented by reference TRBV2 and TRBJ1-2, the full variable domain reads EPEVTQTPSHQVTQMGQEVILRCVPISNHLYFYWYRQILGQKVEFLVSFYNNEISEKSEIFDDQFSVERPDGSNFTLKIRSTKLEDSAMYFCASSSGTGNYGYTFGSGTRLTVV.

CDR3 in amino acids: CASNAKRGYTF. In nucleotides, the CDR3 is TGTGCCAGCAACGCCAAGCGAGGGTACACCTTC. This sequence joins TRBV28 and TRBJ1-2; D gene unclear. V was pared by 7 bases and J by 11 bases, with 14 bases between. This CDR3 has 11 amino acids. Germline assignment: CDR1 MDHEN and CDR2 SYDVKM.

CDR3 in DNA: TGTGCCAGTAGTCCAGGGCCTACCCAGTACTTC. Amino acids: CASSPGPTQYF. This chain joins TRBV19 and TRBJ2-5; possible D gene TRBD1, 5 bases. V lost 5 bases, J lost 8 bases, and 9 bases lay in between. CDR1 LNHDA and CDR2 SQIVND come from the germline V gene (reference sequence). This CDR3 region has 11 residues. The full variable domain, with the rest looked up from reference TRBV19 and TRBJ2-5, is DGGITQSPKYLFRKEGQNVTLSCEQNLNHDAMYWYRQDPGQGLRLIYYSQIVNDFQKGDIAEGYSVSREKKESFPLTVTSAQKNPTAFYLCASSPGPTQYFGPGTRLLVL.

This chain joins TRBV5-5 and TRBJ1-1, with no clear D. The CDR3 sequence is 13 residues long. The germline gives CDR1 SGHKS, CDR2 YYEKEE (reference sequence). Trimming cost V 4 bases and J 1 base, with 8 bases left between them. The CDR3 loop is CASSRQENTEAFF. For the CDR3, the DNA is TGTGCCAGCAGCCGCCAGGAGAACACTGAAGCTTTCTTT.

Comment on this clone: The same CDR3 can be traced to other DNA sequences in this sample. The V gene is TRBV18, the J gene TRBJ1-2; D possibly corresponds to TRBD1 (6 bases). The CDR3 extends over 13 amino acids. V was shortened by 1 base and J by 3 bases, with 6 bases between the two germline ends. Germline V gene data show CDR1 as KGHSH and CDR2 as LQKENI. CDR3 bases: TGTGCCAGCTCACCACAGGGGGACTATGGCTACACCTTC. This sequence encodes CASSPQGDYGYTF.

This rearrangement joins TRBV5-1 to TRBJ1-6; D is unclear. This CDR3 contains 16 residues. Germline lookup yields CDR1 SGHRS and CDR2 YFSETQ. Trimming removed 0 bases at V and 0 bases at J, with 7 bases between. CDR3 sequence: CASSLAQSSYNSPLHF. The CDR3 DNA sequence: TGCGCCAGCAGCTTGGCACAGAGCTCCTATAATTCACCCCTCCACTTT.

This rearrangement joins TRBV15 to TRBJ1-5; possibly TRBD1 for D (6 bases). Germline loops: CDR1 LNHNV, CDR2 YYDKDF (reference sequence). V was cut by 7 bases and J by 1 base, with 17 bases left in between. The CDR3 is 16 amino acids. In nucleotides, the CDR3 is TGTGCCACCAAAAGGGGGGGGGCCGGGAGCAATCAGCCCCAGCATTTT. Translating it yields CATKRGGAGSNQPQHF.

The chain has TRBV6-6 and TRBJ2-1; D might be TRBD1 (6 bases). In germline, CDR1 is MNHNY, CDR2 SVGAGI (reference sequence). V lost 6 bases and J 0 bases, leaving 15 bases between the germline ends. The CDR3 has 16 amino acids. The chain's CDR3 is CASRPQGSGSYNEQFF. The CDR3 nucleotides are TGTGCCAGCAGGCCTCAGGGGTCGGGCTCCTACAATGAGCAGTTCTTC.

The rearrangement joins TRBV29-1 to TRBJ2-5, with a tentative D call TRBD2 (6 bases). V dropped 1 base and J dropped 3 bases, with 15 bases sitting between them. The length of the CDR3 is 15 residues. The germline CDR1 and CDR2 sequences are SQVTM and ANQGSEA. The CDR3 coding sequence is TGCAGCGTTGAAGGGGGGGACCGCGGTGAAGAGACCCAGTACTTC. This sequence encodes CSVEGGDRGEETQYF. Complete variable domain (other parts from reference TRBV29-1 and TRBJ2-5): SAVISQKPSRDICQRGTSLTIQCQVDSQVTMMFWYRQQPGQSLTLIATANQGSEATYESGFVIDKFPISRPNLTFSTLTVSNMSPEDSSIYLCSVEGGDRGEETQYFGPGTRLLVL.

This clone was recorded only once. The chain carries TRBV19 and TRBJ2-7; 7 bases match TRBD1. The CDR3 consists of 13 residues. The ends lost 5 bases at V and 6 bases at J; junction bases unmatched: 7. Germline CDR1 reads LNHDA; CDR2 reads SQIVND (reference sequence). DNA of the CDR3: TGTGCCAGTAGTTCTCGACAGGGCGGCGAGCAGTACTTC. Its translation: CASSSRQGGEQYF.

This clone was observed a handful of times. The chain has TRBV25-1 and TRBJ1-1, with D hard to call. Trimming left V 4 bases short and J 4 bases short, with 10 bases between. The CDR3 spans 13 residues. The germline V gene has CDR1 MGHDK and CDR2 SYGVNS. CDR3 DNA: TGTGCCAGCAGTGGTCGGGATGCCACTGAAGCTTTCTTT. As protein: CASSGRDATEAFF.

For the CDR3, the DNA is TGTGCCAGCACCGGCGGGGGGCAAGAGACCCAGTACTTC. Translated, it gives CASTGGGQETQYF. The chain carries TRBV28 and TRBJ2-5, with 8 bases that match TRBD2. V lost 7 bases to trimming and J lost 2 bases; unmatched junction nucleotides: 3. From germline, CDR1 is MDHEN and CDR2 SYDVKM. The CDR3 runs 13 residues.